This T cell receptor (beta chain) was found in a study of beta chain features in type 1 diabetes. With regard to this clone: Its antigen is undetermined.

cDNA synthesis used the whole RNA isolate, giving expressed TCRB sequences. Assay used: immunoSEQ multiplex PCR; TCRdb lists only in-frame clones, some missing. The sample includes 600,000 to 700,000 clones, 12% of them seen just once. CD45RO/CCR7/CD25/CD127/CD95/CD27 separated CD4+ naive, central memory, regulatory and stem cell-like memory cells by sorting. Each of the sorted populations had a purity greater than 98%. Overall study results and limits: Lower insertion and higher deletion counts appeared at VDJ junctions in type 1 diabetes patients. Moderate but significant shortening of TCRB CDR3s was recorded in all four CD4+ subsets from Type 1 diabetes patients.

V was cut by 1 base and J by 10 bases, with 11 bases left in between. Germline V gene sequence: CDR1 SEHNR, CDR2 FQNEAQ (reference sequence). CDR3 size: 14 residues. The gene calls are TRBV7-9 and TRBJ1-6, with no clear D. This TCR was sampled from a man between 25 and 39 years old with type 1 diabetes. The sample was naive CD4+ T cells from blood. The CDR3 nucleotides are TGTGCCAGCAGCTTAGAGTGGCCTCGGTCACCCCTCCACTTT. This gives the protein CASSLEWPRSPLHF.